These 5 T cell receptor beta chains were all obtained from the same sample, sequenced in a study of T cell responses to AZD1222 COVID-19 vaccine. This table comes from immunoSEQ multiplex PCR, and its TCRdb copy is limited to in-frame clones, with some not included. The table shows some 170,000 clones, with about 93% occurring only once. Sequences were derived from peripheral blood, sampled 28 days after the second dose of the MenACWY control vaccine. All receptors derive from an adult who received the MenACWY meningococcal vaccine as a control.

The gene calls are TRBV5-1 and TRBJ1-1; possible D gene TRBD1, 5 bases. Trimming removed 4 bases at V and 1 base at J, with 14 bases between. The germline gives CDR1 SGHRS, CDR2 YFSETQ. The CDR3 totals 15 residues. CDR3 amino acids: CASSRTGTTNTEAFF. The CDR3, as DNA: TGCGCCAGCAGCAGAACCGGGACGACGAACACTGAAGCTTTCTTT. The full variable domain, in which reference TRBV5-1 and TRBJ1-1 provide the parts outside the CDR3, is KAGVTQTPRYLIKTRGQQVTLSCSPISGHRSVSWYQQTPGQGLQFLFEYFSETQRNKGNFPGRFSGRQFSNSRSEMNVSTLELGDSALYLCASSRTGTTNTEAFFGQGTRLTVV.

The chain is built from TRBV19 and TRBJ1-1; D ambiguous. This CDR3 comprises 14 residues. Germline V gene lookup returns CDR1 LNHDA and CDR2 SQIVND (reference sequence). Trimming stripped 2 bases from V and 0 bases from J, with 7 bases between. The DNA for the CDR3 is TGTGCCAGTAGTATACCGCCGATGAACACTGAAGCTTTCTTT. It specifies CASSIPPMNTEAFF.

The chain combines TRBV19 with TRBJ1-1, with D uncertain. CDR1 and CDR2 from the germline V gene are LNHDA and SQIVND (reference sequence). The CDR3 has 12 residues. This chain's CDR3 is CGSGSEGTEAFF. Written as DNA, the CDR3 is TGTGGTAGTGGTTCGGAGGGCACTGAAGCTTTCTTT.

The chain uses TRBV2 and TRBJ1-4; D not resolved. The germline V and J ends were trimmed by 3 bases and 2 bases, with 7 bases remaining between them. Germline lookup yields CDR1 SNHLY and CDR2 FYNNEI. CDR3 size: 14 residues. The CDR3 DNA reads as TGTGCCAGCAGTGAGGGTCTTACTAATGAAAAACTGTTTTTT. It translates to CASSEGLTNEKLFF.

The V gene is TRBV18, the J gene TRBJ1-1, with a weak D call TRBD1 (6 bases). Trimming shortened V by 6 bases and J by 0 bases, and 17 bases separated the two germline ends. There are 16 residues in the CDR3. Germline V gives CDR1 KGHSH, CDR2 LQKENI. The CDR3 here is CASSGDTTIMNTEAFF. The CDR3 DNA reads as TGTGCCAGCTCGGGGGACACCACAATTATGAACACTGAAGCTTTCTTT.